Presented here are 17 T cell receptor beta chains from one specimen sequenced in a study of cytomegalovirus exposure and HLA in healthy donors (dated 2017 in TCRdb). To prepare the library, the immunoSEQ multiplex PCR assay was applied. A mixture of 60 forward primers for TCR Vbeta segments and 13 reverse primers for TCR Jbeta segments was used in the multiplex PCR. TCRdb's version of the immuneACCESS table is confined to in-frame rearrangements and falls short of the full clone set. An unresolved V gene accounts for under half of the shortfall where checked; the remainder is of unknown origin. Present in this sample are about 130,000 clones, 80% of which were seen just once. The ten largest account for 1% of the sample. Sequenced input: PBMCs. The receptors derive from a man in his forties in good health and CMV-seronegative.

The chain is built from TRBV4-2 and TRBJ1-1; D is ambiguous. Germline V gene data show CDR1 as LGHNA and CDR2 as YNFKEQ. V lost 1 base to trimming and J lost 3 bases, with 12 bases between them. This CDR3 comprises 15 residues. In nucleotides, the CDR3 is TGTGCCAGCAGCCAAGTCCACGAGATGGACACTGAAGCTTTCTTT. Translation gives CASSQVHEMDTEAFF.

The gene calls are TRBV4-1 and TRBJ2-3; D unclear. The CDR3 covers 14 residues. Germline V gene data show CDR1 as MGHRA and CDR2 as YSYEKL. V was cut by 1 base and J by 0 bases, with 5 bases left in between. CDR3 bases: TGCGCCAGCAGCCAAGTTTCTAGCACAGATACGCAGTATTTT. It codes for CASSQVSSTDTQYF.

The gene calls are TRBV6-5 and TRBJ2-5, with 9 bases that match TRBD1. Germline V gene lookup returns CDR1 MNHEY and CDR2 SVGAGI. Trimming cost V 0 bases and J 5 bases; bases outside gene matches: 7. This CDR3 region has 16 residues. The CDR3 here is CASSYSGQGMGETQYF. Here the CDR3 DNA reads TGTGCCAGCAGTTACTCGGGACAGGGAATGGGGGAGACCCAGTACTTC.

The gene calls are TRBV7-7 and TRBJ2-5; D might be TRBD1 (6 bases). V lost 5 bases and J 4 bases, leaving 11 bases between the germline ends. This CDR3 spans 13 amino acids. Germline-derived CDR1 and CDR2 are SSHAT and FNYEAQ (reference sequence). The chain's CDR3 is CASSPVGGETQYF. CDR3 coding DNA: TGTGCCAGCAGCCCAGTAGGGGGAGAGACCCAGTACTTC.

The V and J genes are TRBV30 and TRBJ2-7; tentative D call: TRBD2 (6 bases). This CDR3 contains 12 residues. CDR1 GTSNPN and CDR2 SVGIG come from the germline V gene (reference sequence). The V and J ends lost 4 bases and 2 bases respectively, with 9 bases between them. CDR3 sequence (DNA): TGTGCCTGGACAGGGAGGCCCTACGAGCAGTACTTC. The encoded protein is CAWTGRPYEQYF. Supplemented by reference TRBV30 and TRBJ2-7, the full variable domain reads SQTIHQWPATLVQPVGSPLSLECTVEGTSNPNLYWYRQAAGRGLQLLFYSVGIGQISSEVPQNLSASRPQDRQFILSSKKLLLSDSGFYLCAWTGRPYEQYFGPGTRLTVT.

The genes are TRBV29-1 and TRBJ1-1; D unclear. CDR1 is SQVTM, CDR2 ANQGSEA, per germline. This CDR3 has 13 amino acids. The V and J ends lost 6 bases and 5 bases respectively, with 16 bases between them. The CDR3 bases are TGCAGCGTATCGGAGGGTGGTGGTACTGAAGCTTTCTTT. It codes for CSVSEGGGTEAFF.

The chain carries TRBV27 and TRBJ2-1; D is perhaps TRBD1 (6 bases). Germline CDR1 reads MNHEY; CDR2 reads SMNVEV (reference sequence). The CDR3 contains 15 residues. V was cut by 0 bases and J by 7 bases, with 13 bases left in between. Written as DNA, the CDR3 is TGTGCCAGCAGTTTATCACGGCAGGGGCCGAATGAGCAGTTCTTC. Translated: CASSLSRQGPNEQFF.

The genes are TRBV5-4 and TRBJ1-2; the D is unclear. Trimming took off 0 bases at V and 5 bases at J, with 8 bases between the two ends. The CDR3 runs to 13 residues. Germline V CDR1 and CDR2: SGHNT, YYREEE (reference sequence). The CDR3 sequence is CASSLAREYGYTF. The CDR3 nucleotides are TGTGCCAGCAGCTTGGCGCGGGAATATGGCTACACCTTC.

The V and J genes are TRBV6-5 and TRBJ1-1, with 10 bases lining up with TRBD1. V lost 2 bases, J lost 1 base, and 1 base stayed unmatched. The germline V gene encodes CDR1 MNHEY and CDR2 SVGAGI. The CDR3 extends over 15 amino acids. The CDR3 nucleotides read TGTGCCAGCAGTTACCGGACAGGGGGGAACACTGAAGCTTTCTTT. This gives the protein CASSYRTGGNTEAFF.

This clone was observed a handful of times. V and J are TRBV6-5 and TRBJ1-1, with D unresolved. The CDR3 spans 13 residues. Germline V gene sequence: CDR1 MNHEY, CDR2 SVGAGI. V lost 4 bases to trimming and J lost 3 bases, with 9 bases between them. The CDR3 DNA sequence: TGTGCCAGCAGTTTTCTCCCAGACACTGAAGCTTTCTTT. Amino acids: CASSFLPDTEAFF.

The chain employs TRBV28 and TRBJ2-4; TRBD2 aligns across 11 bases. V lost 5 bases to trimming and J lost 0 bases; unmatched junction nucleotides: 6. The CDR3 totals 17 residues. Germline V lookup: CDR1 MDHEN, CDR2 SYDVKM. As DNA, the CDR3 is TGTGCCAGCAGTCCCCGTGGACTAGCGGGAGCCAAAAACATTCAGTACTTC. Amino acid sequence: CASSPRGLAGAKNIQYF.

The CDR3 sequence: CASSYRGGDGYTF. As DNA, the CDR3 is TGTGCCAGCAGTTACAGAGGGGGTGATGGCTACACCTTC. This chain links TRBV6-5 with TRBJ1-2; D might be TRBD1 (6 bases). The CDR3 consists of 13 residues. V was trimmed by 2 bases and J by 6 bases, leaving 10 bases between them. CDR1 and CDR2 from the germline V gene are MNHEY and SVGAGI.

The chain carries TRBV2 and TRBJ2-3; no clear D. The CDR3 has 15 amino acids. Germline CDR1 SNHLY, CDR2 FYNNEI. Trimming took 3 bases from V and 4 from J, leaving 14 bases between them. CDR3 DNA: TGTGCCAGCAGTGAGGGCTGGCCAGGCGCAGATACGCAGTATTTT. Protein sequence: CASSEGWPGADTQYF.

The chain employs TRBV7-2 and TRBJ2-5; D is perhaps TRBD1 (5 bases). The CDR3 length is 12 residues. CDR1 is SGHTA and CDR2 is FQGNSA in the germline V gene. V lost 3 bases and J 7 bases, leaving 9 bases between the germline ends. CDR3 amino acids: CASSFPQGTQYF. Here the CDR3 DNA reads TGTGCCAGCAGCTTCCCCCAGGGGACCCAGTACTTC.

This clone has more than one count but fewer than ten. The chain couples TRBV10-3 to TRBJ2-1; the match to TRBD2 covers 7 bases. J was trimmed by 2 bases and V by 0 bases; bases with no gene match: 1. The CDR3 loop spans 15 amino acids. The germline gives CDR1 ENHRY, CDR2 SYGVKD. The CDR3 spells CAISESSGAYNEQFF. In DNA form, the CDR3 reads TGTGCCATCAGTGAGTCGAGCGGGGCCTACAATGAGCAGTTCTTC.

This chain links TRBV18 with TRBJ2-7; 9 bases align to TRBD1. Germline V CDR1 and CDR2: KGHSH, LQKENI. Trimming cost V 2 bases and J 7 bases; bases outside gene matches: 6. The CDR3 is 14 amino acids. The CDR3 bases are TGTGCCAGCTCACCAACTAAGACAGGGGGGGAGCAGTACTTC. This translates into CASSPTKTGGEQYF.

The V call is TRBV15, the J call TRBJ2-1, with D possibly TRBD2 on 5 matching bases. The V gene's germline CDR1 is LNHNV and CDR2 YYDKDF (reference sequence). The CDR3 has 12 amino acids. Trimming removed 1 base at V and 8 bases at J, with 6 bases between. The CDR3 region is CATSRGSDEQFF. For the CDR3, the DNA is TGTGCCACCAGCAGAGGTAGCGATGAGCAGTTCTTC.